This T cell receptor (beta chain) appears in the sequencing data of a study of beta chain features in type 1 diabetes. The CDR3 totals 13 residues. Germline-derived CDR1 and CDR2 are MNHEY and SMNVEV (reference sequence). The ends were cut back, 3 bases at V and 8 bases at J, with 10 bases in the middle. Since all of the isolated RNA was reverse transcribed, expressed TCRB transcripts were what got sequenced. The protocol was immunoSEQ multiplex PCR, while the TCRdb copy is restricted to in-frame clones and leaves out a portion. The sample includes approximately 250,000 clones, about a tenth of them seen just once. The sample holds a few counts of this clone. Its antigen remains unknown. Overall study results and limits: Researchers report that Type 1 diabetes patients had moderately but significantly shorter TCRB CDR3s across all four CD4+ subsets. It was possible that PCR favored shorter templates, equally so in patients and controls.

The chain couples TRBV27 to TRBJ1-4; unclear D gene. Sample: naive CD4+ T cells from blood. This TCR came from a man aged 25 to 45 with type 1 diabetes. The CDR3 DNA reads as TGTGCCAGCAGTTTTCGGGAGGAGGAAAAACTGTTTTTT. Translated: CASSFREEEKLFF.